This TCR beta chain was identified during a study of blood T cell repertoires in COVID-19 (dated by TCRdb to 2018 to 2021). General notes on the study: Samples from collaborators originated in the United States, Italy and Spain and spanned both the acute and convalescent phases of COVID-19. The prospective study material was composed of cDNA or gDNA derived from T cells, B-cell-depleted T cells, or PBMCs. Subjects who had been exposed to COVID-19, were actively infected with it, or had recovered from it provided the deeply sampled blood TCRbeta repertoires that made up the dataset. A freely available public database, intended as a resource for researchers studying the immune response to SARS-CoV-2, is where the repertoires were released. The samples were drawn from the first 160 participants of the ongoing ImmuneRACE study and from 950 to 1,500 subjects provided by 6 global collaborators. The sample metadata nearly always contained a de-identified subject ID, COVID-19 status, age in years and sex. Where available, HLA class I and class II types were taken from metadata supplied by the sample provider and were not determined by assay-based typing. Paper-wide results and their limitations: How much clinical and demographic metadata was included differed by source and by participant, and the metadata was provided uncurated.

Collaborating institutions collected whole blood in K2EDTA tubes following their own protocols. For TCRbeta analysis, collaborator samples were shipped as frozen whole blood, as isolated PBMCs, or as DNA extracted from either sample type. On this clone itself: Its antigen is still unknown. No base-level quality is on record; no much larger clone is a single base apart.

The immunoSEQ Assay, a bias-controlled multiplex PCR, was used to amplify TCRbeta CDR3 regions from genomic DNA. In the source study's methods: The number of nucleated cells in each sample was estimated from the amplification of reference gene primers within the assay. To quantify the absolute abundance of each unique TCRbeta CDR3 rearrangement, sequence reads were collapsed and filtered. For each sample, productive Simpson clonality was calculated as the square root of Simpson's diversity index across productive rearrangements. Not all clones reach the TCRdb copy of this immuneACCESS table, which keeps in-frame sequences only. Checked studies attribute under half of the gap to unresolved V genes and leave the rest unexplained. V, J and clone size are taken as reported in that table, and D and trimming were inferred from the DNA itself. Within this sample are 150,000 to 200,000 clones, with 90% of them counted one time only. The ten largest account for about a sixth of the sample.

This clonotype originated in a man aged 60 to 69 with active or convalescent COVID-19. The sample taken for sequencing was peripheral blood.

Here is the DNA: TGTGCCAGCGTAGACAGGGCGGGTGGCTACACCTTC. Protein translation: CASVDRAGGYTF. This chain joins TRBV12-3 or TRBV12-4 to TRBJ1-2, with TRBD1 identical over 7 junction bases. V trim: 8 bases; J trim: 7 bases; unmatched bases: 7. The CDR3 goes from the cysteine to the phenylalanine over 12 residues. The kept DNA is CDR3 alone, 36 bases in frame from the first base.